These 31 T cell receptor beta chains came from one sample sequenced in a study of shared clonotypes between healthy human individuals. Assay used: immunoSEQ multiplex PCR; TCRdb lists only in-frame clones, some missing. This sample has about 520,000 clones, with over 75% found just once. The sample taken for sequencing was PBMCs. Every receptor here comes from a woman between 35 and 50 years old in good health. Some clones in this sample may be carry-over from other donors' samples.

The chain recombines TRBV19 with TRBJ2-5, with a weak D call TRBD2 (7 bases). The ends were cut back, 7 bases at V and 5 bases at J, with 14 bases in the middle. The CDR3 has 13 amino acids. CDR1 is LNHDA, CDR2 SQIVND, per germline (reference sequence). This CDR3 is CASTAGARETQYF. The CDR3 nucleotides read TGTGCCAGTACCGCGGGGGCTCGGGAGACCCAGTACTTC.

The chain combines TRBV28 with TRBJ2-7, with TRBD1 matching over 9 bases. Germline values: CDR1 MDHEN, CDR2 SYDVKM. The CDR3 is 16 residues long. V lost 5 bases, J lost 0 bases, and 8 bases stayed unmatched. CDR3 residues: CASSTEQGAGSYEQYF. The CDR3 region has the DNA TGTGCCAGCAGTACAGAACAGGGGGCAGGCTCCTACGAGCAGTACTTC.

The V call is TRBV9, the J call TRBJ2-7, with 13 bases lining up with TRBD2. The junction had 4 bases not matched to a gene; V was cut back by 4 bases and J by 6 bases. Germline CDR1 is SGDLS and CDR2 is YYNGEE. The CDR3 sequence is 14 residues long. CDR3 bases: TGTGCCAGCAGCACGGGACTAGCGGGGACCGAGCAGTACTTC. It encodes CASSTGLAGTEQYF.

Notes on this clone: A read error is the likely source, as a far larger clone sits one nucleotide away. This chain links TRBV30 with TRBJ2-3; D gene uncertain. The CDR3 covers 13 residues. Germline lookup yields CDR1 GTSNPN and CDR2 SVGIG (reference sequence). The V gene lost 8 bases and the J gene lost 4 bases, with 16 bases spanning the gap. DNA of the CDR3: TGTGCCGCGTTGGGGTGGGTCTCAGATACGCAGTATTTT. Translating it yields CAALGWVSDTQYF.

This chain uses TRBV6-5 with TRBJ2-2, with TRBD2 matching over 7 bases. V dropped 8 bases and J dropped 1; count of bases not matched to a gene: 4. The CDR3 length is 14 residues. Germline loops: CDR1 MNHEY, CDR2 SVGAGI. CDR3: CASGGRGNTGELFF. The DNA for the CDR3 is TGTGCCAGCGGAGGGAGGGGGAACACCGGGGAGCTGTTTTTT.

This sequence joins TRBV7-9 and TRBJ2-1, with 9 bases matching TRBD2. The CDR3 is 18 residues long. Germline CDR1 reads SEHNR; CDR2 reads FQNEAQ (reference sequence). The trim removed 4 bases at V and 10 bases at J, leaving 20 bases unmatched. The CDR3 here is CASSSPRGSGRYLSEQFF. CDR3 sequence (DNA): TGTGCCAGCAGCTCCCCCAGGGGAAGCGGGAGGTACCTGAGCGAGCAGTTCTTC.

This clone was found many times. The chain carries TRBV11-2 and TRBJ1-4, with TRBD1 matching 8 bases. This CDR3 region has 13 residues. V was clipped by 1 base and J by 10 bases; unmatched bases: 2. Germline V gene data show CDR1 as SGHAT and CDR2 as FQNNGV. CDR3 amino acids: CASSLGTGGKLFF. The CDR3 nucleotides are TGTGCCAGCAGCTTAGGTACAGGGGGAAAACTGTTTTTT.

Comment on this clone: A far larger clone is only one base removed, so a read error is likely. The same CDR3 is also encoded by other DNA sequences in this sample. The V call is TRBV5-4, the J call TRBJ2-2, with 10 nucleotides matching TRBD1. This CDR3 region has 16 residues. Per the germline V gene, CDR1 is SGHNT and CDR2 is YYREEE (reference sequence). CDR3 sequence (DNA): TGTGCTAGCAGTCCAGCGGACAGGGGGTACACCGGGGAGCTGTTTTTT. Amino acids: CASSPADRGYTGELFF.

The chain carries TRBV7-9 and TRBJ1-4; maybe TRBD1 (6 bases). Looked up from germline, CDR1 is SEHNR and CDR2 is FQNEAQ (reference sequence). CDR3 length: 14 residues. Trimming left V 5 bases short and J 7 bases short, with 14 bases between. CDR3 protein: CASSPGGAGEKLFF. The CDR3 coding sequence is TGTGCCAGCAGCCCGGGGGGCGCCGGTGAAAAACTGTTTTTT.

The chain joins TRBV29-1 to TRBJ2-7; TRBD2 agrees at 12 bases. This CDR3 contains 14 residues. Germline V lookup: CDR1 SQVTM, CDR2 ANQGSEA. V lost 6 bases and J lost 7; bases outside the gene matches: 10. The CDR3 sequence: CSVRTSGTLGEQYF. The CDR3, as DNA: TGCAGCGTCCGGACTAGCGGGACCCTGGGGGAGCAGTACTTC.

The rearrangement uses TRBV10-2 and TRBJ1-2; TRBD1 agrees at 9 bases. The CDR3 totals 15 residues. Germline V gene sequence: CDR1 WSHSY, CDR2 SAAADI. V gave up 3 bases and J gave up 8 bases; unmatched junction bases: 10. The CDR3 region is CASSEGTGSLRGYTF. CDR3 bases: TGCGCCAGCAGTGAAGGGACAGGGAGTTTGAGGGGCTACACCTTC.

The chain joins TRBV6-5 to TRBJ1-1; D ambiguous. CDR1 and CDR2 (germline): MNHEY, SVGAGI. This CDR3 is built from 15 residues. V lost 2 bases to trimming and J lost 0 bases, with 10 bases between them. CDR3 nucleotide sequence: TGTGCCAGCAGTTACGAAGGACTAATGAACACTGAAGCTTTCTTT. Translating gives CASSYEGLMNTEAFF.

The rearrangement uses TRBV5-1 and TRBJ1-4; D is ambiguous. The CDR3 covers 13 residues. V gave up 4 bases and J gave up 7 bases, with 11 bases separating them. From germline, CDR1 is SGHRS and CDR2 YFSETQ. CDR3 amino acids: CASSLSSGEKLFF. DNA of the CDR3: TGCGCCAGCAGCCTAAGTAGCGGTGAAAAACTGTTTTTT.

The chain joins TRBV5-4 to TRBJ2-3; TRBD2 matches 8 bases. The CDR3 sequence is 14 residues long. Germline assignment: CDR1 SGHNT and CDR2 YYREEE (reference sequence). The ends lost 1 base at V and 4 bases at J; junction bases unmatched: 2. CDR3: CASSLSGRPDTQYF. Written as DNA, the CDR3 is TGTGCCAGCAGCTTGAGCGGGAGACCAGATACGCAGTATTTT.

This clone was picked up one time. V usage is TRBV15 and J usage is TRBJ1-5; D is unclear. Between the trimmed V and J ends, which lost 0 bases and 4 bases, there was a span of 7 bases. CDR3 length: 14 amino acids. CDR1 and CDR2 (germline): LNHNV, YYDKDF (reference sequence). CDR3 DNA sequence: TGTGCCACCAGCAGAGATCGGCGGAATCAGCCCCAGCATTTT. This sequence encodes CATSRDRRNQPQHF.

The chain couples TRBV10-2 to TRBJ1-2; 10 bases agree with TRBD1. From germline, CDR1 is WSHSY and CDR2 SAAADI. The V and J ends lost 0 bases and 5 bases, in that order; junction bases with no gene match: 6. The CDR3 has 16 amino acids. CDR3 nucleotide sequence: TGCGCCAGCAGTGAGTCAGAGGGACAGGGGAGGTATGGCTACACCTTC. Translation gives CASSESEGQGRYGYTF.

The V call is TRBV5-1, the J call TRBJ2-1, with D perhaps TRBD1 or TRBD2 (5 bases each). Trimming pared 4 bases from V and 2 bases from J, leaving 16 bases between. Looked up from germline, CDR1 is SGHRS and CDR2 is YFSETQ. The CDR3 spans 16 residues. CDR3 coding DNA: TGCGCCAGCAGCAGCTACCCGGGACGCGCCTACAATGAGCAGTTCTTC. Translating gives CASSSYPGRAYNEQFF.

Regarding this clone: A far larger clone is only one base removed, so a read error is likely. The rearrangement joins TRBV5-6 to TRBJ2-5; 7 bases are a match to TRBD2. This CDR3 is built from 13 residues. Looked up from germline, CDR1 is SGHDT and CDR2 is YYEEEE. CDR3 bases: TGTTCCAGCAGCTCCGGGACTACTGAGACCCAGTACTTC. Encoded protein: CSSSSGTTETQYF.

The genes are TRBV5-6 and TRBJ1-2, with D possibly being TRBD1 (5 bases). CDR1 and CDR2 from the germline V gene are SGHDT and YYEEEE. V shed 3 bases and J shed 0 bases, with 12 bases lying between them. This CDR3 contains 15 residues. CDR3 DNA: TGTGCCAGCAGCTCCTCCCCGACAGCTAACTATGGCTACACCTTC. This sequence encodes CASSSSPTANYGYTF.

A remark on this clone: A far larger clone differs by one base, so this is likely a read error. In the same sample, other DNA sequences code for this CDR3. This rearrangement joins TRBV19 to TRBJ1-1; a possible D gene is TRBD1 (5 bases). The CDR3 consists of 15 residues. Germline V gene sequence: CDR1 LNHDA, CDR2 SQIVND (reference sequence). CDR3 coding DNA: TGTGCCAGTAGTCCTCCCGCTCAGGGAAACACTGAAGCTTTCTTC. Translation gives CASSPPAQGNTEAFF.

J is TRBJ1-4 and V is TRBV5-1; 10 nucleotides match TRBD1. The CDR3 sequence is 14 residues long. V was pared by 4 bases and J by 5 bases, with 2 bases of the junction left unmatched. In germline, CDR1 is SGHRS, CDR2 YFSETQ. CDR3 DNA: TGCGCCAGCAGCGCGGACAGGGGGAATGAAAAACTGTTTTTT. Translated, it gives CASSADRGNEKLFF.

The chain combines TRBV28 with TRBJ1-2, with 12 bases that match TRBD1. There are 17 residues in the CDR3. Trimming at V came to 2 bases and at J to 1 base, leaving 5 bases not matched to a gene. Looked up from germline, CDR1 is MDHEN and CDR2 is SYDVKM. In DNA, the CDR3 is TGTGCCAGCAGTTTAGGGGACAGGGGGCCGGGTAACTATGGCTACACCTTC. Translating it yields CASSLGDRGPGNYGYTF.

V usage is TRBV19 and J usage is TRBJ2-3, with D maybe TRBD1 (6 bases). This CDR3 has 15 residues. The germline V gene has CDR1 LNHDA and CDR2 SQIVND (reference sequence). Trimming removed 2 bases at V and 2 bases at J, with 11 bases between. The CDR3 loop reads CASSIRRQVTDTQYF. The CDR3 DNA is TGTGCCAGTAGTATACGTCGACAGGTCACAGATACGCAGTATTTT.

This rearrangement joins TRBV28 to TRBJ1-1; D is possibly TRBD1 (5 bases). The CDR3 covers 15 residues. Germline V gene sequence: CDR1 MDHEN, CDR2 SYDVKM. V was shortened by 7 bases and J by 3 bases, with 18 bases between the two germline ends. The CDR3 bases are TGTGCCAGCATTCCCCCAGGGATAACGGACACTGAAGCTTTCTTT. It specifies CASIPPGITDTEAFF.

V and J are TRBV5-1 and TRBJ1-2, with D possibly matching TRBD1 (5 bases). The CDR3 spans 15 residues. The germline CDR1 and CDR2 sequences are SGHRS and YFSETQ. V was pared by 0 bases and J by 1 base, with 10 bases between. CDR3 DNA sequence: TGCGCCAGCAGCTTGGTAACAGGTGGTAACTATGGCTACACCTTC. Translated: CASSLVTGGNYGYTF.

This chain joins TRBV27 and TRBJ2-1; a possible D gene is TRBD2 (7 bases). V lost 5 bases, J lost 7 bases, and 18 bases lay in between. CDR3 length equals 15 residues. The V gene's germline CDR1 is MNHEY and CDR2 SMNVEV (reference sequence). The CDR3 DNA follows: TGTGCCAGCAGTACCTCCTGGGGGGGCCGGAATGAGCAGTTCTTC. Amino acids: CASSTSWGGRNEQFF.

Turning to this clone: Different DNA sequences within this sample yield the same CDR3. The chain recombines TRBV5-4 with TRBJ2-7, with D tentatively TRBD2 (6 bases). Trimming stripped 1 base from V and 6 bases from J, with 14 bases between. This CDR3 has 14 amino acids. Looked up from germline, CDR1 is SGHNT and CDR2 is YYREEE (reference sequence). The DNA for the CDR3 is TGTGCCAGCAGCTTGACTGGAGGGCCTCTCGAGCAGTACTTC. This translates into CASSLTGGPLEQYF.

This sequence joins TRBV7-6 and TRBJ2-1, with D unresolved. Germline CDR1 reads SGHVS; CDR2 reads FNYEAQ. With 5 bases removed from V and 11 bases from J, the gap between germline ends came to 13 bases. The CDR3 runs to 12 residues. CDR3 bases: TGTGCCAGCAGCCATACCGGAGAACAGCAGTTCTTC. Amino acid sequence: CASSHTGEQQFF.

This chain's CDR3 is CASSLASGTYEQFF. CDR3 DNA: TGTGCCAGCAGTTTAGCCAGCGGTACCTATGAGCAGTTCTTC. The chain carries TRBV28 and TRBJ2-1; D may be TRBD2 (5 bases). The V end was cut by 2 bases, the J end by 8 bases, with 13 bases between. Germline CDR1 MDHEN, CDR2 SYDVKM. CDR3 length: 14 residues.

This chain connects TRBV10-3 to TRBJ2-2; TRBD1 matches 11 bases. This CDR3 has 15 residues. Germline V gives CDR1 ENHRY, CDR2 SYGVKD. J was trimmed by 7 bases and V by 2 bases; bases with no gene match: 3. This CDR3 is CAISEGQGASGELFF. Written as DNA, the CDR3 is TGTGCCATCAGTGAGGGACAGGGGGCAAGCGGGGAGCTGTTTTTT.

In DNA form, the CDR3 reads TGTGCCAGCGGGGGGGTGAACACTGAAGCTTTCTTT. This gives the protein CASGGVNTEAFF. The V and J genes are TRBV28 and TRBJ1-1; a weak D match, TRBD1 (5 bases). Germline V gene data show CDR1 as MDHEN and CDR2 as SYDVKM. V was clipped by 8 bases and J by 0 bases, with 7 bases between them. The CDR3 sequence is 12 residues long.